This TCR beta chain was recovered during a study of shared clonotypes between healthy human individuals (dated by TCRdb to about 2020). Turning to the overall study: The cohort included a few men and a couple of women between 18 and 49 years of age. Per donor, three plates each were used for CD4 naive and CD4 memory, two for CD8 naive, and one for CD8 memory. To estimate repertoire size and how much clonotypes are shared between individuals, the study performed deep sequencing of blood TCR repertoires from a few healthy adults. Different laboratories and diverse techniques were used to prepare libraries and sequence TCR repertoires, to increase sequencing depth and limit assay-specific biases. Between about 0.8 and 9 billion PBMCs per donor were obtained by leukapheresis. What the authors observed across the whole study: Larger estimated clonotype richness was generally found for naive subsets than for memory subsets. Sampling was limited to blood, and TCR repertoires in tissue likely differ from TCR repertoires in blood. Even with the large sequencing depth, rarefaction of the sorted-subset datasets indicated that sequencing was incomplete. Pairwise subsampling led to the expectation that sequencing depth would affect the degree of clonotype sharing among donors. The genetic and exposure-history diversity represented was limited by the small number of donors. Compared with non-shared clonotypes, the clonotypes found in all four sorted-subset donors had higher generation probabilities. Approximately 4.8% of naive CD4, 3.5% of naive CD8, about 2.4% of memory CD4, and 0.4% of memory CD8 clonotypes were shared across a handful of donors.

CDR1 and CDR2, per the germline V gene, are SGHTA and FQGNSA. The CDR3 holds 14 amino acids from the cysteine to the phenylalanine. The sequence is cut down to CDR3 DNA, 42 bases in frame from base 1. At the junction V is shortened by 5 bases and J by 0 bases, with 7 bases in between. The donors were healthy, HIV-negative adults who had no recently reported acute infections or vaccinations. Only Caucasian adults living in Nashville, Tennessee, USA were represented among the donors. Magnetic negative selection was used to enrich CD4+ T cells, after which naive cells were positively selected on CD45RA and the negative fraction became the memory subset. Blood was collected by leukapheresis, and PBMCs were isolated by Ficoll-Histopaque density gradient centrifugation and then cryopreserved in liquid nitrogen vapor phase. Analytical flow cytometry was used to check the purity and quantity of each magnetically sorted T cell population. From each sorted fraction, genomic DNA was isolated and quantified by UV absorbance on a Nanodrop 2000c.

Worth noting for this clone: Which antigen it targets is not known. No much larger clonotype is one base removed from it; base qualities were not supplied.

TCR CDR3 regions were amplified from genomic DNA by multiplex PCR using the deep immunoSEQ assay. Extracted genomic DNA from each cell subset was distributed evenly across all wells of several immunoSEQ 96-well plates, and each plate was treated as a replicate. For sorted subsets, each replicate PCR was loaded with 200 ng genomic DNA, equivalent to approximately 33,000 T cell genomes. Purified libraries were quantified with a Qubit 3.0 fluorometer, sized on a Bioanalyzer 2100, and re-quantified with the KAPA Library Quantification kit. Each immunoSEQ 96-well plate was sequenced on its own single-read 150-cycle Illumina NextSeq 550 flow cell. As for how the authors treated the data: Because the immunoSEQ output included only junctional sequences and no quality scores, the filtering could not be the same as the filtering used for full-length reads. Sequences were annotated with PyIR, a Python wrapper for IgBLAST v1.9, using IMGT germline references to assign V/J genes and CDR3. Reads with weak V/J assignments (E-value above 1e-6), missing CDR3, stop codons, out-of-frame junctions, or ambiguous translated residues were removed. V3J clonotypes were defined by identical inferred V gene, J gene, and CDR3 amino acid sequence. To compute the percentage overlap between repertoires, the number of shared unique clonotypes was divided by the size of the smaller repertoire. Repertoire richness was assessed with RTK rarefaction, the Chao1 estimator, and Recon v2.1 estimates of unobserved clonotypes. Generation probabilities were computed with OLGA for all TCRbeta clonotypes obtained by the gDNA method from a few donors. The immuneACCESS repertoire file appears here via TCRdb, limited to in-frame rearrangements. These files lack a portion of the clones; in checked studies, under half of the deficit traces to unresolved V genes, and the cause of the others is not known. For V, J and clone size, that table is used; D and trimming come from the DNA. The sample profile shows about 2.4 million clones; approximately 90% of them were found once. About 0.13% of the sample comes from the top ten.

The chain joins TRBV7-2 to TRBJ1-4; the D gene is possibly TRBD1, with 5 bases matching. The sample comprised naive CD4+ T cells sorted from blood. This specimen's cell subset or site label, per the study, means: CD45RA+ positively selected. The source is a man younger than 35 in good health. This receptor has the CDR3 CASSRQPTNEKLFF. The nucleotide sequence reads as follows: TGTGCCAGCAGCCGACAGCCAACTAATGAAAAACTGTTTTTT.